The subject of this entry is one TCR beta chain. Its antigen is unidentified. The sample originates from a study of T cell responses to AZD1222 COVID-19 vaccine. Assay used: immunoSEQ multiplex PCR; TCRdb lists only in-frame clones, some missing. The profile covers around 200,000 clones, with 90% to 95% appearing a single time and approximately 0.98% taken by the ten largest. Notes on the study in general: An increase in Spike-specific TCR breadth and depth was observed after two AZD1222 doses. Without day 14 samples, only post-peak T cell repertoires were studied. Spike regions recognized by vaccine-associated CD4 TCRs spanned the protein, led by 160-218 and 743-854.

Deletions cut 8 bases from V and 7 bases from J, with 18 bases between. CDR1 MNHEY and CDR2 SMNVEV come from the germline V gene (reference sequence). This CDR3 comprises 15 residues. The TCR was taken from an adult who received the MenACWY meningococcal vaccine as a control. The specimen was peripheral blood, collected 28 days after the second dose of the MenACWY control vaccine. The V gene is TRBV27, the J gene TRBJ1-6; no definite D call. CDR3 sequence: CASLPRAAFNSPLHF. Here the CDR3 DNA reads TGTGCCAGCCTCCCCCGGGCAGCCTTCAATTCACCCCTCCACTTT.